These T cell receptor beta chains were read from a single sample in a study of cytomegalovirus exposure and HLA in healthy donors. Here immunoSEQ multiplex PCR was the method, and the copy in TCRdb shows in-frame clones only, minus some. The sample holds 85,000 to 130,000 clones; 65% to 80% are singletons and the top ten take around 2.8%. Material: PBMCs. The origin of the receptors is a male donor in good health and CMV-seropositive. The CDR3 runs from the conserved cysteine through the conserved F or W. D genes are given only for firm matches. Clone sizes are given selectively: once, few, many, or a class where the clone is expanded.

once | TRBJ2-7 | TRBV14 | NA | TGTGCCAGCAGCATGTTCGGGTTCGTGGAGCAGTACTTC | CASSMFGFVEQYF
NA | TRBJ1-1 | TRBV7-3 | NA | TGTGCCAGCAGCTCCCAGGGCCCACCGAGCACTGAAGCTTTCTTT | CASSSQGPPSTEAFF
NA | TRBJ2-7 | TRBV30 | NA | TGTGCCTGGAGGGATACAGGGTACGAGCAGTACTTC | CAWRDTGYEQYF
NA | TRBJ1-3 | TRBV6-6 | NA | TGTGCCAGCAGTTTAGGACTGATCTCTGGAAACACCATATATTTT | CASSLGLISGNTIYF
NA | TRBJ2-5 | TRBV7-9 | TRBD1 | TGTGCCAGCAGCCTCCAGGACAGGGGGCGTGTGACCCAGTACTTC | CASSLQDRGRVTQYF
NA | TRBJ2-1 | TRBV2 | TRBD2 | TGTGCCAGCAGTATAGCGGGGGGCCCCCCTCACAATGAGCAGTTCTTC | CASSIAGGPPHNEQFF
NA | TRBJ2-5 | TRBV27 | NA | TGTGCCAGCAGTTTTTCGGGATTCGGCGACCCCGGGACCCAGTACTTC | CASSFSGFGDPGTQYF
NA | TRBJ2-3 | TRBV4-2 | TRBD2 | TGTGCCAGCAGCCAAGCCCAGACTAGCGGGGGAGCCACAGATACGCAGTATTTT | CASSQAQTSGGATDTQYF
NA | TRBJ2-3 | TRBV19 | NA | TGTGCCAGTAGTGGGCTCAGGGGTATATCAGATACGCAGTATTTT | CASSGLRGISDTQYF
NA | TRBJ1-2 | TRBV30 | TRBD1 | TGTGCCTGGGCCGAAGGACAGGGTGGAGGCTACACCTTC | CAWAEGQGGGYTF
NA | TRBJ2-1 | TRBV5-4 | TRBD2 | TGTGCCAGCAGCTCCCTAGCGGGAGGGACTCCTAGGGACGACAATGAGCAGTTCTTC | CASSSLAGGTPRDDNEQFF
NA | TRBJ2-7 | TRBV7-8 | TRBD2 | TGTGCCAGCGTCGCGGCTAGCGGGTCCTACGAGCAGTACTTC | CASVAASGSYEQYF
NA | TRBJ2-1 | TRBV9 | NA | TGTGCCAGCAGCGGGAGGGGAGCCCCTGGTGAGCAGTTCTTC | CASSGRGAPGEQFF
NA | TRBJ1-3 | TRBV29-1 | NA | TGCAGCGTTGAAGATTGGAGCTCTGGAAACACCATATATTTT | CSVEDWSSGNTIYF
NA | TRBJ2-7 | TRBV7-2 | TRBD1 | TGTGCCAGCAGCTTAGAGAGGTTGACAGGGGGGAACTACTACGAGCAGTACTTC | CASSLERLTGGNYYEQYF
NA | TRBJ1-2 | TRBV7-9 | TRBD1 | TGTGCCAGCAGCCTAGATCAGCAGGGGGCGCGTGGCTACACCTTC | CASSLDQQGARGYTF
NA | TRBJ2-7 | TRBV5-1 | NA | TGCGCCAGCAGCTTCGAACAGGGCGGCTACGAGCAGTACTTC | CASSFEQGGYEQYF
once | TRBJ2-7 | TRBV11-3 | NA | TGTGCCAGCAGCTTAGGGGCAGACTACGAGCAGTACTTC | CASSLGADYEQYF
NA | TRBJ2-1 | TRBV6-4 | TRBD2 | TGTGCCAGCTACAGACTAGCGGACTACAATGAGCAGTTCTTC | CASYRLADYNEQFF
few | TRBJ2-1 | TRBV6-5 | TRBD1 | TGTGCCAGCAGTTACAGGGACAGTGTATTCTTC | CASSYRDSVFF
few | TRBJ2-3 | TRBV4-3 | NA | TGCGCCAGCAGCCAAGAGGGGGGGCTTCAGTATTTT | CASSQEGGLQYF
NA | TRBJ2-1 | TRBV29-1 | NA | TGCAGCGTTGGGCCAGGGGCAAAGAAATACAATGAGCAGTTCTTC | CSVGPGAKKYNEQFF
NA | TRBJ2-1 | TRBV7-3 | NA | TGTGCCAGCAGTGATTCAGGGGCTACCTACAATGAGCAGTTCTTC | CASSDSGATYNEQFF
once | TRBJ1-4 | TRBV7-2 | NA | TGTGCCAGCAGCTTAACCGGACAGAACAAGGGGGAAAAACTGTTTTTT | CASSLTGQNKGEKLFF
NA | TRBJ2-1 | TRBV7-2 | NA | TGTGCCAGCAGCCCTTTAGGGGAAGGGGTATACAATGAGCAGTTCTTC | CASSPLGEGVYNEQFF
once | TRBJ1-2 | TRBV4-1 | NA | TGCGCCAGCAGCCAAGATCCCAACCCCCGAGACAGGAACTATGGCTACACCTTC | CASSQDPNPRDRNYGYTF
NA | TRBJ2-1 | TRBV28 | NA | TGTGCCAGCAGTCTCTTCTCTAGGCAATCCTACAATGAGCAGTTCTTC | CASSLFSRQSYNEQFF
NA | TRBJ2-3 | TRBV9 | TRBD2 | TGTGCCAGCAGAAGACTAGCTTGGGGGGCAGATACGCAGTATTTT | CASRRLAWGADTQYF
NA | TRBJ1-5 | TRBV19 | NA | TGTGCCAGTAGTACCCCGGTGGGGGTCGGGAGTCAGCCCCAGCATTTT | CASSTPVGVGSQPQHF
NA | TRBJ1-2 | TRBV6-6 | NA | TGTGCCAGCAGTTACGGGGGGGCGGGCTACACCTTC | CASSYGGAGYTF
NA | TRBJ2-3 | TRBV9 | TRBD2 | TGTGCCAGCAGCGCTGGGACTATCAGCACAGATACGCAGTATTTT | CASSAGTISTDTQYF
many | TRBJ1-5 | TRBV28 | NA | TGTGCCAGCAGGAAGGAGGAGCCCCAGCATTTT | CASRKEEPQHF
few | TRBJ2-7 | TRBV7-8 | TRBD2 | TGTGCCAGCAGCTTATCTAGCGGGAGATCTGGCGAGCAGTACTTC | CASSLSSGRSGEQYF
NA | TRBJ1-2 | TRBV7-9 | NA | TGTGCCAGCAGCTTACAGGGGCGTTTAGGTGGCTACACCTTC | CASSLQGRLGGYTF
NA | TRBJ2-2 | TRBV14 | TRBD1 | TGTGCCAGCAGCAGGGGGCGCGGGAACACCGGGGAGCTGTTTTTT | CASSRGRGNTGELFF
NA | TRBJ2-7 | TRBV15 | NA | TGTGCCACCAGCAGAGAGGAGAGCTCCTACGAGCAGTACTTC | CATSREESSYEQYF
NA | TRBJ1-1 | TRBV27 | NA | TGTGCCAGCAGCTATATGGGCTCGAACACTGAAGCTTTCTTT | CASSYMGSNTEAFF
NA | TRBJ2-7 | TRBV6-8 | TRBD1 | TGTGCCAGCAGTTACGACGTGCCGGGACAGGGAATCTACGAGCAGTACTTC | CASSYDVPGQGIYEQYF
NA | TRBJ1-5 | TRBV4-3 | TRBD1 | TGCGCCAGCAGCTTTGACAGGGAAAATGATCAGCCCCAGCATTTT | CASSFDRENDQPQHF
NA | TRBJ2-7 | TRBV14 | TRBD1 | TGTGCCAGCAGCCACCTTCGACAGGGTATCCACGAGCAGTACTTC | CASSHLRQGIHEQYF
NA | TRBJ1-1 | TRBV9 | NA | TGTGCCAGCAGCGTAGTACAGGGGAACACTGAAGCTTTCTTT | CASSVVQGNTEAFF
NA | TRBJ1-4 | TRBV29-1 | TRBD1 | TGCAGCGTTGGTCAGGGGGCTGGAGAAAAACTGTTTTTT | CSVGQGAGEKLFF
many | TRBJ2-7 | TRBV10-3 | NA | TGTGCCATCTTTTCGGGAGACGACTACGAGCAGTACTTC | CAIFSGDDYEQYF
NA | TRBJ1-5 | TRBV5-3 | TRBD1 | TGTGCCAGAAGCTTGCCAGGACAGGGCAATCAGCCCCAGCATTTT | CARSLPGQGNQPQHF